These 9 T cell receptor beta chains came from one sample sequenced in a study of blood T cell repertoires in COVID-19. The data were produced by immunoSEQ multiplex PCR, yet TCRdb's version contains in-frame clones alone and is incomplete. The sample has some 43,000 clones, about four fifths seen once. Sequenced sample: peripheral blood. The source of these receptors is a man aged 35-49 years with active or convalescent COVID-19.

V usage is TRBV4-3 and J usage is TRBJ2-3; D is ambiguous. The V end was cut by 5 bases, the J end by 6 bases, with 9 bases between. The CDR3 is made up of 12 amino acids. CDR1 and CDR2 (germline): LGHNA, YSLEER. The CDR3 bases are TGCGCCAGCAGCGGCCCCGGGGATACGCAGTATTTT. Protein product: CASSGPGDTQYF.

The chain recombines TRBV27 with TRBJ1-2, with 9 positions matching TRBD1. CDR3 length equals 13 residues. V was clipped by 5 bases and J by 5 bases; unmatched bases: 3. Per the germline V gene, CDR1 is MNHEY and CDR2 is SMNVEV (reference sequence). Here the CDR3 reads CASSGDRAYGYTF. DNA of the CDR3: TGTGCCAGCAGTGGGGACAGGGCGTATGGCTACACCTTC.

V gene TRBV11-2 combines with J gene TRBJ2-3, with D maybe TRBD2 (5 bases). V was shortened by 1 base and J by 6 bases, with 11 bases between the two germline ends. Germline CDR1 is SGHAT and CDR2 is FQNNGV. The CDR3 sequence is 14 residues long. The CDR3 protein is CASSLVGGLDTQYF. CDR3 in DNA: TGTGCCAGCAGCTTAGTCGGCGGGCTGGATACGCAGTATTTT.

The rearrangement uses TRBV19 and TRBJ2-5, with D hard to call. Trimming took 0 bases from V and 5 from J, leaving 13 bases between them. The germline V gene has CDR1 LNHDA and CDR2 SQIVND (reference sequence). The CDR3 runs to 15 residues. The CDR3 DNA sequence: TGTGCCAGTAGTATAGAGGCGGCCCTGGCGGAGACCCAGTACTTC. This gives the protein CASSIEAALAETQYF. The full variable domain, its missing parts supplied by reference TRBV19 and TRBJ2-5, is DGGITQSPKYLFRKEGQNVTLSCEQNLNHDAMYWYRQDPGQGLRLIYYSQIVNDFQKGDIAEGYSVSREKKESFPLTVTSAQKNPTAFYLCASSIEAALAETQYFGPGTRLLVL.

This clone has just a few counts. The chain has TRBV24-1 and TRBJ2-1; TRBD1 matches at 8 bases. V gave up 10 bases and J gave up 7 bases; unmatched junction bases: 5. The CDR3 has 12 residues. Germline V gene sequence: CDR1 KGHDR, CDR2 SFDVKD. The CDR3 region has the DNA TGTGCCACTAGAGACAGGGGAAATGAGCAGTTCTTC. Its protein is CATRDRGNEQFF.

The chain recombines TRBV9 with TRBJ2-7; 7 bases match TRBD2. This CDR3 region has 15 residues. The trim removed 7 bases at V and 3 bases at J, leaving 13 bases unmatched. CDR1 and CDR2 (germline): SGDLS, YYNGEE. The CDR3 spells CASGQGGGSNYEQYF. The CDR3 nucleotides are TGTGCCAGCGGGCAGGGCGGGGGTTCTAACTACGAGCAGTACTTC.

The rearrangement links TRBV6-5 to TRBJ1-5; perhaps TRBD1 as D (5 bases). CDR3 size: 16 residues. The V gene's germline CDR1 is MNHEY and CDR2 SVGAGI. Trimming left V 2 bases short and J 5 bases short, with 16 bases between. For the CDR3, the DNA is TGTGCCAGCAGTTACCCCCCGGGGGGATTAGATCAGCCCCAGCATTTT. Its translation is CASSYPPGGLDQPQHF.

The table lists this clone with a few counts. This chain connects TRBV29-1 to TRBJ2-7; 8 bases agree with TRBD1. The CDR3 consists of 13 residues. V lost 7 bases, J lost 0 bases, and 5 bases stayed unmatched. CDR1 is SQVTM, CDR2 ANQGSEA, per germline. The CDR3 nucleotides are TGCAGCGCTAAGGGACAGGCCTCCTACGAGCAGTACTTC. Translating gives CSAKGQASYEQYF.

This sequence joins TRBV25-1 and TRBJ1-2, with D possibly matching TRBD1 (5 bases). Germline CDR1 and CDR2: MGHDK and SYGVNS. The CDR3 is 14 amino acids. V was clipped by 0 bases and J by 4 bases, with 9 bases between them. This CDR3 is CASSEYGDSYGYTF. CDR3 nucleotides: TGTGCCAGCAGTGAATATGGAGACAGCTATGGCTACACCTTC.